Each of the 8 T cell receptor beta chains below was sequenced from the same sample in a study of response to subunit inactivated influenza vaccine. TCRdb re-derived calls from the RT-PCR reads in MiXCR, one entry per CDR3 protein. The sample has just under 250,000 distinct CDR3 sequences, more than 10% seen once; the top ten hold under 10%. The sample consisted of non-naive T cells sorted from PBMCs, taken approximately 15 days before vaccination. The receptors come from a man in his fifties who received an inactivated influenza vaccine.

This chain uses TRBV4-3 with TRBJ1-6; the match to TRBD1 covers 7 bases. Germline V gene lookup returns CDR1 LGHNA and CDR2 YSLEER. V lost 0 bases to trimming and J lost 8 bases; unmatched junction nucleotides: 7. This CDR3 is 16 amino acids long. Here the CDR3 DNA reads TGCGCCAGCAGCCAAGAGGTGGGACAGATGTATTCACCCCTCCACTTT. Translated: CASSQEVGQMYSPLHF.

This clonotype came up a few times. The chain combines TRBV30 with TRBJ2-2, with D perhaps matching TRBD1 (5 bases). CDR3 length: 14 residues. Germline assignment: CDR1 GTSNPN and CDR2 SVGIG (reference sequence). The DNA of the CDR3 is TGTGGATGCGGCAGGGAAGCGAACACCGGGGAGCTGTTTTTT. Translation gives CGCGREANTGELFF. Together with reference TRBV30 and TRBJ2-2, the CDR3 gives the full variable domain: SQTIHQWPATLVQPVGSPLSLECTVEGTSNPNLYWYRQAAGRGLQLLFYSVGIGQISSEVPQNLSASRPQDRQFILSSKKLLLSDSGFYLCGCGREANTGELFFGEGSRLTVL.

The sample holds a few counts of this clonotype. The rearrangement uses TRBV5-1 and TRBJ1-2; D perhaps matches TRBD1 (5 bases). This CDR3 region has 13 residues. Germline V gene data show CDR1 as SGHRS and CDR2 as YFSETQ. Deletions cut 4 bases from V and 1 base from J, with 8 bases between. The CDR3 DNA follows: TGCGCCAGCAGCGAGGACATTAACTATGGCTACACCTTC. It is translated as CASSEDINYGYTF.

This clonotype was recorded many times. The CDR3, as DNA: TGTGCCAGCAGCTTATTGGCGGGACGAACAGATACGCAGTATTTT. Translated, it gives CASSLLAGRTDTQYF. V gene TRBV7-3 combines with J gene TRBJ2-3, with D possibly being TRBD2 (6 bases). V was cut by 2 bases and J by 3 bases, with 12 bases left in between. Looked up from germline, CDR1 is SGHTA and CDR2 is FQGTGA. CDR3 size: 15 residues.

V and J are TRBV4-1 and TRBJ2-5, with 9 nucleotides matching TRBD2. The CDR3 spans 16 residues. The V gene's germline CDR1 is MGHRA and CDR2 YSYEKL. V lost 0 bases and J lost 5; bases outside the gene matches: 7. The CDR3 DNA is TGCGCCAGCAGCCAAGATTTCGGGACTAGCATGGAGACCCAGTACTTC. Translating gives CASSQDFGTSMETQYF.

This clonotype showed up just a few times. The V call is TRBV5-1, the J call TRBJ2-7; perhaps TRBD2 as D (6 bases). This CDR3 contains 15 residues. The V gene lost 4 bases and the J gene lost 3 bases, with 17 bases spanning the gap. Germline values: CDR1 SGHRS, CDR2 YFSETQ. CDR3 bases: TGCGCCAGCAGCCAAGGGGACGGGGGAAACTACGAGCAGTACTTC. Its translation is CASSQGDGGNYEQYF. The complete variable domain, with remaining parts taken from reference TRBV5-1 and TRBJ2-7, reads KAGVTQTPRYLIKTRGQQVTLSCSPISGHRSVSWYQQTPGQGLQFLFEYFSETQRNKGNFPGRFSGRQFSNSRSEMNVSTLELGDSALYLCASSQGDGGNYEQYFGPGTRLTVT.

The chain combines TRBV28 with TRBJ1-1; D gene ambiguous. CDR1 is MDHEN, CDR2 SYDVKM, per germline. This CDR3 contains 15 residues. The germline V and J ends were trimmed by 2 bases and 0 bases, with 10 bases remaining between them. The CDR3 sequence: CASSLRHSLNTEAFF. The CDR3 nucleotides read TGTGCCAGCAGTTTAAGGCACAGTCTGAACACTGAAGCTTTCTTT.

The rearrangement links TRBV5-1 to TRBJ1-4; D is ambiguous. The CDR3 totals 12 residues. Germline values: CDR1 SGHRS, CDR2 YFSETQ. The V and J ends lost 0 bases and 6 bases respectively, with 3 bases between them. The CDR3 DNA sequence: TGCGCCAGCAGCTTGGAAGATGAAAAACTGTTTTTT. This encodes CASSLEDEKLFF.